One sample yielded the 32 T cell receptor beta chains listed below, sequenced in a study of beta chain features in type 1 diabetes. TCRB transcripts that were expressed got sequenced, as all of the isolated RNA had been reverse transcribed. The assay was immunoSEQ multiplex PCR, and TCRdb's table has in-frame clones only and misses some. The table has hundreds of thousands of clones, over 9.5% seen once. Specimen: naive CD4+ T cells from blood. The receptors derive from a woman between 18 and 29 years old in good health.

The rearrangement links TRBV4-3 to TRBJ2-1, with unresolved D. V gave up 2 bases and J gave up 4 bases, with 6 bases separating them. Germline loops: CDR1 LGHNA, CDR2 YSLEER. This CDR3 has 13 residues. The CDR3 loop is CASSQRLYNEQFF. The CDR3 DNA is TGCGCCAGCAGCCAAAGACTTTACAATGAGCAGTTCTTC.

The gene calls are TRBV7-2 and TRBJ2-7; 10 bases fit TRBD1. V lost 0 bases to trimming and J lost 4 bases; unmatched junction nucleotides: 6. Germline V gene lookup returns CDR1 SGHTA and CDR2 FQGNSA. The CDR3 totals 16 residues. CDR3 amino acids: CASSLAPTGGWYEQYF. The CDR3 nucleotides read TGTGCCAGCAGCTTAGCGCCGACAGGGGGCTGGTACGAGCAGTACTTC.

The CDR3 loop is CASSQERDRVYEQYV. As DNA, the CDR3 is TGCGCCAGCAGCCAAGAACGGGACAGGGTCTACGAGCAGTACGTC. The chain links TRBV4-3 to TRBJ2-7; TRBD1 matches 9 bases. Trimming at V came to 0 bases and at J to 3 bases, leaving 3 bases not matched to a gene. This CDR3 contains 15 residues. Germline CDR1 is LGHNA and CDR2 is YSLEER.

This clone has a handful of counts. This chain links TRBV21-1 with TRBJ1-5. TRBV21-1 is designated a pseudogene. The CDR3 length is 19 residues. The CDR3 DNA reads TGTGCCAGCAGCAAAGGGGCCGGGACCGCGATTAACCTATCAGTGGCCCAGCATTTT. It is translated as CASSKGAGTAINLSVAQHF.

Only a few counts were recorded for this clone. This sequence joins TRBV11-3 and TRBJ2-7, with a weak D call TRBD1 (6 bases). The CDR3 length is 14 residues. V lost 4 bases and J lost 2, with 12 bases in between. Germline V gene sequence: CDR1 SGHNT, CDR2 YENEEA. CDR3 sequence: CASSYGTTTYEQYF. The CDR3 region has the DNA TGTGCCAGCAGCTACGGGACAACCACCTACGAGCAGTACTTC.

This clone appeared many times. The chain uses TRBV29-1 and TRBJ2-1; D is undetermined. The CDR3 runs to 10 residues. CDR1 and CDR2 from the germline V gene are SQVTM and ANQGSEA. Trimming stripped 7 bases from V and 6 bases from J, with 7 bases between. CDR3 sequence (DNA): TGCAGCGCCCTCAGCAATGAGCAGTTCTTC. Translating gives CSALSNEQFF.

This clone came up a few times. The chain employs TRBV29-1 and TRBJ2-3; 12 bases align to TRBD2. In germline, CDR1 is SQVTM, CDR2 ANQGSEA. V dropped 6 bases and J dropped 2; count of bases not matched to a gene: 9. CDR3 length: 16 residues. The CDR3 loop is CSVVLGLAGSTDTQYF. The CDR3 DNA reads as TGCAGCGTCGTGTTAGGACTAGCGGGGTCCACAGATACGCAGTATTTT.

The chain has TRBV30 and TRBJ1-2; no clear D gene. This CDR3 region has 12 residues. V was shortened by 8 bases and J by 2 bases, with 12 bases between the two germline ends. Germline-derived CDR1 and CDR2 are GTSNPN and SVGIG (reference sequence). The CDR3 is CAQGSGNYGYTF. CDR3 nucleotides: TGTGCCCAAGGGAGTGGAAACTATGGCTACACCTTC.

The chain is built from TRBV23-1 and TRBJ2-1, with 12 bases that match TRBD2. TRBV23-1 belongs to the ORF category, with a function that is uncertain. J lost 9 bases, V lost 2 bases, and 17 bases had no gene match. There are 19 residues in the CDR3. The CDR3 nucleotides read TGCGCCAGCAGTCAAAGCCGTTCCCCTAGCGGGAGGGCCTTCGCTGAGCAGTTCTTC. This translates into CASSQSRSPSGRAFAEQFF.

This rearrangement joins TRBV6-5 to TRBJ2-1; D possibly uses TRBD1 or TRBD2 (5 bases each). This CDR3 has 12 residues. CDR1 MNHEY and CDR2 SVGAGI come from the germline V gene. The V and J ends lost 6 bases and 8 bases respectively, with 11 bases between them. CDR3 sequence reads: CASSRMGDEQFF. The DNA for the CDR3 is TGTGCCAGCAGCCGCATGGGGGATGAGCAGTTCTTC.

As to this clone: This sample includes further DNA sequences coding for the same CDR3. The chain recombines TRBV28 with TRBJ2-1; D remains unclear. The germline V gene has CDR1 MDHEN and CDR2 SYDVKM. Between the trimmed V and J ends, which lost 2 bases and 2 bases, there was a span of 1 base. The CDR3 runs to 12 residues. The CDR3 DNA follows: TGTGCCAGCAGTTTAGCCTACAATGAGCAGTTCTTC. Translating it yields CASSLAYNEQFF.

The chain has TRBV7-9 and TRBJ2-7; D call uncertain. Between the trimmed V and J ends, which lost 4 bases and 1 base, there was a span of 11 bases. The CDR3 spans 14 residues. Germline loops: CDR1 SEHNR, CDR2 FQNEAQ (reference sequence). The chain's CDR3 is CASSSRADSYEQYV. The CDR3 DNA reads as TGTGCCAGCAGCTCCCGGGCAGATTCCTACGAGCAGTACGTC.

The V gene is TRBV19, the J gene TRBJ2-5; 10 nucleotides line up with TRBD1. Losses at the gene ends were 4 bases for V and 7 bases for J; bases not matched to a gene: 9. The CDR3 runs to 15 residues. CDR1 and CDR2 (germline): LNHDA, SQIVND (reference sequence). The CDR3 loop reads CASSTTPGQGMTQYF. The CDR3 coding sequence is TGTGCCAGTAGTACTACGCCGGGACAGGGGATGACCCAGTACTTC.

This clone turned up a few times. The chain combines TRBV7-2 with TRBJ2-1, with TRBD2 matching over 11 bases. Germline assignment: CDR1 SGHTA and CDR2 FQGNSA. Losses at the gene ends were 4 bases for V and 7 bases for J; bases not matched to a gene: 6. The CDR3 loop spans 15 amino acids. CDR3 amino acids: CASSSLAGGVNEQFF. DNA for the CDR3: TGTGCCAGCAGCTCCCTAGCGGGAGGAGTAAATGAGCAGTTCTTC.

The DNA of the CDR3 is TGTGCCAGCTCACCGTACGGGGGCACTGAAGCTTTCTTT. Protein product: CASSPYGGTEAFF. The chain carries TRBV18 and TRBJ1-1, with D perhaps TRBD1 (5 bases). Trimming pared 3 bases from V and 4 bases from J, leaving 9 bases between. Germline V gene lookup returns CDR1 KGHSH and CDR2 LQKENI. This CDR3 spans 13 amino acids.

The chain employs TRBV11-2 and TRBJ2-1; possibly TRBD1 for D (5 bases). Germline values: CDR1 SGHAT, CDR2 FQNNGV. The CDR3 loop spans 13 amino acids. Trimming cost V 1 base and J 8 bases, with 9 bases left between them. For the CDR3, the DNA is TGTGCCAGCAGCTTAGCCAGGGCCGATGAGCAGTTCTTC. This sequence encodes CASSLARADEQFF.

A few counts support this clone. This chain uses TRBV11-3 with TRBJ2-5; the match to TRBD2 covers 9 bases. The CDR3 contains 16 residues. V dropped 1 base and J dropped 1; count of bases not matched to a gene: 4. Germline V lookup: CDR1 SGHNT, CDR2 YENEEA. CDR3 residues: CASSLGQREAQETQYF. DNA for the CDR3: TGTGCCAGCAGCTTAGGTCAGCGGGAGGCCCAAGAGACCCAGTACTTC.

This chain uses TRBV29-1 with TRBJ2-5; D could derive from TRBD1 or TRBD2 (5 bases each). The V end lost 6 bases, the J end lost 2 bases, and 19 bases lay between the germline ends. The CDR3 contains 15 residues. From germline, CDR1 is SQVTM and CDR2 ANQGSEA. CDR3 nucleotides: TGCAGCGTGACTGGGGCGGGCTTCCCACAAGAGACCCAGTACTTC. Translated: CSVTGAGFPQETQYF.

The chain links TRBV10-3 to TRBJ2-1; tentative D call: TRBD1 (5 bases). Trimming stripped 7 bases from V and 2 bases from J, with 9 bases between. CDR1 is ENHRY and CDR2 is SYGVKD in the germline V gene. The CDR3 has 13 amino acids. In DNA form, the CDR3 reads TGTGCCATCAAAATGGACACCTACAATGAGCAGTTCTTC. This sequence encodes CAIKMDTYNEQFF.

The chain combines TRBV23-1 with TRBJ1-3, with a weak D call TRBD1 (5 bases). TRBV23-1 falls under the ORF class, with uncertain function. V was clipped by 4 bases and J by 9 bases, with 7 bases between them. CDR3 size: 11 residues. The CDR3 DNA is TGCGCCAGCAGTCCGGGGCGCACCATATATTTT. Amino acid sequence: CASSPGRTIYF.

The chain recombines TRBV10-3 with TRBJ2-1; D could derive from TRBD1 or TRBD2 (5 bases each). CDR3 size: 13 residues. V gave up 3 bases and J gave up 4 bases, with 7 bases separating them. Germline loops: CDR1 ENHRY, CDR2 SYGVKD. In nucleotides, the CDR3 is TGTGCCATCAGTGATGGGGGTTACAATGAGCAGTTCTTC. It encodes CAISDGGYNEQFF.

This chain uses TRBV4-2 with TRBJ2-3, with D unresolved. Trimming shortened V by 0 bases and J by 0 bases, and 7 bases separated the two germline ends. The CDR3 runs 15 residues. Germline CDR1 LGHNA, CDR2 YNFKEQ. In nucleotides, the CDR3 is TGTGCCAGCAGCCAAGATGACCCAAGCACAGATACGCAGTATTTT. It translates to CASSQDDPSTDTQYF.

This chain joins TRBV9 and TRBJ2-1; 8 nucleotides agree with TRBD2. The V segment lost 4 bases and the J segment 2 bases; nucleotides outside the gene matches: 11. The CDR3 loop spans 17 amino acids. CDR1 and CDR2 from the germline V gene are SGDLS and YYNGEE. CDR3 nucleotides: TGTGCCAGCAGCCGAGCGTCGACGGGAGGGCCCTACAATGAGCAGTTCTTC. Translated: CASSRASTGGPYNEQFF.

This clone was observed a handful of times. Other nucleotide sequences from this sample produce the same CDR3. The chain joins TRBV11-2 to TRBJ2-5, with D hard to call. V gave up 2 bases and J gave up 5 bases, with 3 bases separating them. The length of the CDR3 is 11 residues. Germline CDR1 and CDR2: SGHAT and FQNNGV. The DNA of the CDR3 is TGTGCCAGCAGCTTATCCGAGACCCAGTACTTC. It translates to CASSLSETQYF.

This clone was detected many times. The genes are TRBV28 and TRBJ2-7; D possibly corresponds to TRBD2 (5 bases). The CDR3 has 12 residues. V dropped 7 bases and J dropped 2 bases, with 9 bases sitting between them. The V gene's germline CDR1 is MDHEN and CDR2 SYDVKM. The DNA of the CDR3 is TGTGCCAGCAACAGCGGCCCCTACGAGCAGTACGTC. Its translation is CASNSGPYEQYV.

The gene calls are TRBV7-2 and TRBJ2-1, with 10 bases matching TRBD1. The CDR3 length is 19 residues. V lost 1 base, J lost 4 bases, and 13 bases stayed unmatched. Germline CDR1 and CDR2: SGHTA and FQGNSA. This CDR3 is CASSLDVVRGQGSYNEQFF. CDR3 nucleotide sequence: TGTGCCAGCAGCTTAGATGTTGTTAGGGGACAGGGGTCATACAATGAGCAGTTCTTC. Supplemented by reference TRBV7-2 and TRBJ2-1, the full variable domain reads GAGVSQSPSNKVTEKGKDVELRCDPISGHTALYWYRQSLGQGLEFLIYFQGNSAPDKSGLPSDRFSAERTGGSVSTLTIQRTQQEDSAVYLCASSLDVVRGQGSYNEQFFGPGTRLTVL.

The CDR3 region is CASSLQPLPPYEQYF. DNA of the CDR3: TGTGCCAGCAGCTTACAGCCGCTTCCCCCCTACGAGCAGTACTTC. This chain links TRBV7-2 with TRBJ2-7; no reliable D call. The germline V gene has CDR1 SGHTA and CDR2 FQGNSA. The germline V and J ends were trimmed by 2 bases and 2 bases, with 13 bases remaining between them. The CDR3 sequence is 15 residues long.

This chain connects TRBV25-1 to TRBJ2-5; a possible D gene is TRBD2 (5 bases). The CDR3 has 15 amino acids. Germline V lookup: CDR1 MGHDK, CDR2 SYGVNS. Trimming cost V 2 bases and J 5 bases, with 15 bases left between them. In nucleotides, the CDR3 is TGTGCCAGCAGTGAAATCCGGCAGCCGGGGGAGACCCAGTACTTC. It yields the protein CASSEIRQPGETQYF.

V and J are TRBV6-6 and TRBJ2-7; unclear D gene. V was cut by 7 bases and J by 4 bases, with 14 bases left in between. Germline V gene sequence: CDR1 MNHNY, CDR2 SVGAGI (reference sequence). This CDR3 is built from 13 residues. The CDR3 reads CASTGPALYEQYF. The CDR3 coding sequence is TGTGCCAGCACTGGGCCCGCCTTGTACGAGCAGTACTTC.

The chain has TRBV10-3 and TRBJ1-1; tentatively, D is TRBD1 (6 bases). Germline loops: CDR1 ENHRY, CDR2 SYGVKD. The CDR3 consists of 16 residues. Trimming took off 6 bases at V and 1 base at J, with 18 bases between the two ends. In DNA form, the CDR3 reads TGTGCCATCAGGGGCACAGCGTCGGGGGCGAACACTGAAGCTTTCTTT. As protein: CAIRGTASGANTEAFF.

The rearrangement links TRBV4-1 to TRBJ1-4; tentative D call: TRBD1 (6 bases). The V end lost 6 bases, the J end lost 4 bases, and 12 bases lay between the germline ends. CDR1 is MGHRA, CDR2 YSYEKL, per germline. The CDR3 spans 14 residues. The CDR3: CASRPGQFNEKLFF. The CDR3 DNA sequence: TGCGCCAGCAGACCAGGACAGTTTAATGAAAAACTGTTTTTT.

As concerns this clone: The sample holds other DNA sequences that translate to the same CDR3. The gene calls are TRBV5-4 and TRBJ2-5, with TRBD1 as a possible D gene (6 bases). V was shortened by 4 bases and J by 0 bases, with 10 bases between the two germline ends. CDR1 is SGHNT, CDR2 YYREEE, per germline (reference sequence). The CDR3 runs 14 residues. This chain's CDR3 is CASSPQGNQETQYF. Here the CDR3 DNA reads TGTGCCAGCAGCCCTCAGGGGAACCAAGAGACCCAGTACTTC.